The following is a T cell receptor beta chain sequence with its context. Data came from immunoSEQ multiplex PCR; TCRdb stores just in-frame clones and leaves some out. The sample records approximately 500,000 clones, roughly 88% being singletons. This entry belongs to a study of blood T cell repertoires in COVID-19. This CDR3 has 15 amino acids. Trimming cost V 6 bases and J 1 base; bases outside gene matches: 2. Germline CDR1 is SEHNR and CDR2 is FQNEAQ (reference sequence). Sequencing was performed on PBMCs or T cells enriched from blood (not recorded which). This sequence originates from a woman aged 35 to 49 who had recovered from COVID-19. The gene calls are TRBV7-9 and TRBJ2-5, with 13 bases that match TRBD2. The CDR3 DNA reads as TGTGCCAGCAGTCGGACTAGCGGGGGCCAAGAGACCCAGTACTTC. The encoded protein is CASSRTSGGQETQYF.